The present entry profiles one TCR beta chain with its context. Antigen specificity is unknown. Every TCR beta cDNA library bore unique molecular identifiers. MiXCR, run by TCRdb on the PCR reads, gives a single entry per CDR3 protein. The sample records about 820,000 distinct CDR3 sequences, roughly 58% being singletons. This record comes from a study of post-analysis software for immune sequencing data. The CDR3 is 15 amino acids. J was trimmed by 3 bases and V by 6 bases; bases with no gene match: 5. From germline, CDR1 is SQVTM and CDR2 ANQGSEA. Study results and caveats: Multiple sclerosis was associated with a significant reduction in normalized Chao1 diversity relative to controls. TRBV5-6, TRBV5-1 and TRBV20-1 belonged to a set of a handful of TRBV segments that were more frequent in patients than controls.

The sequence came from a girl between 5 and 17 years old with multiple sclerosis. This chain uses TRBV29-1 with TRBJ2-1, with 13 bases identical to TRBD2. Sample: blood. The CDR3 sequence is CSVQGLAGVYNEQFF. In DNA form, the CDR3 reads TGCAGCGTACAAGGACTAGCGGGAGTCTACAATGAGCAGTTCTTC.